This T cell receptor beta chain was sequenced in a study of blood T cell repertoires in COVID-19. Study at large: Sites across the United States, Italy and Spain contributed samples from acute and convalescent COVID-19.

Profiling relied on immunoSEQ multiplex PCR, and the TCRdb table lists in-frame clones only, not all of them. The table records about 120,000 clones, over 75% of them present only once. CDR1 SGHTA and CDR2 FQGNSA come from the germline V gene. This CDR3 is built from 18 residues. V trimming: 2 bases; J trimming: 1 base; junction bases outside the gene matches: 11. The chain joins TRBV7-2 to TRBJ2-1; the match to TRBD1 covers 7 bases. The clonotype comes from a man at least 80 years old with active or convalescent COVID-19. Sample: peripheral blood. Here the CDR3 reads CASSLSQRGRVSYNEQFF. The DNA of the CDR3 is TGTGCCAGCAGCTTATCCCAGAGGGGGCGCGTATCCTACAATGAGCAGTTCTTC.